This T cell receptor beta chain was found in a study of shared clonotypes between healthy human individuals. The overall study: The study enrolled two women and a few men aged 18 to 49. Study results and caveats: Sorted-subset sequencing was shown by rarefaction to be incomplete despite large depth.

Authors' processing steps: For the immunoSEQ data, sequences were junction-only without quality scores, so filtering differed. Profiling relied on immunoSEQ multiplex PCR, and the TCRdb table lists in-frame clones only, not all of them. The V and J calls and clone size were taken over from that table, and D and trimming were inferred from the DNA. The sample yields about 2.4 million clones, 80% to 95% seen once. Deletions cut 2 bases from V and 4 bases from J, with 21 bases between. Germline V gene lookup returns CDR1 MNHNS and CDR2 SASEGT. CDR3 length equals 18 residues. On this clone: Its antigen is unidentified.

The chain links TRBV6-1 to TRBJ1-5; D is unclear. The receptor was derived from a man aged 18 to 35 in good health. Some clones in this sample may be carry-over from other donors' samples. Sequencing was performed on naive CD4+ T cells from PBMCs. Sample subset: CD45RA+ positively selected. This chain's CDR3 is CASSERQDLPGNNQPQHF. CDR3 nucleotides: TGTGCCAGCAGTGAACGGCAGGACCTCCCAGGAAATAATCAGCCCCAGCATTTT.